This T cell receptor (beta chain) is from a study of blood T cell repertoires in COVID-19. In the study overall: Spain, Italy and the United States supplied samples that represented acute and convalescent COVID-19. In each case, the material was cDNA or gDNA derived from T cells, B-cell-depleted T cells, or PBMCs.

Per the original data handling: Researchers report that nucleated cell counts were estimated from reference gene primer amplification. Assay used: immunoSEQ multiplex PCR; TCRdb lists only in-frame clones, some missing. That table gives V, J and clone size, and the DNA gave D and trimming. The repertoire holds approximately 85,000 clones, around 90% seen once, with 2% to 3% in the top ten. Trimming removed 4 bases from V and 2 bases from J, with 9 bases in between. The CDR3 extends over 14 amino acids. Germline CDR1 reads SGHNT; CDR2 reads YENEEA. The TCR comes from a man aged 50 or older with acute or convalescent COVID-19. The V call is TRBV11-3, the J call TRBJ2-1, with D uncertain. Sequencing input: peripheral blood. CDR3 sequence (DNA): TGTGCCAGCAGCTCCCTCTACGCCTACAATGAGCAGTTCTTC. Translating it yields CASSSLYAYNEQFF.